Below are 14 T cell receptor beta chains sequenced from a single sample in a study of blood T cell repertoires in COVID-19. The protocol was immunoSEQ multiplex PCR, while the TCRdb copy is restricted to in-frame clones and leaves out a portion. The sample has 250,000 or so clones, 82% seen once. The sequenced sample consisted of peripheral blood. The receptors here all came from an older woman with acute or convalescent COVID-19.

The table lists this clone with a few counts. The J gene is TRBJ2-7, the V gene TRBV6-5; 8 bases map to TRBD1. Germline V gene sequence: CDR1 MNHEY, CDR2 SVGAGI. This CDR3 has 14 amino acids. V shed 5 bases and J 4 bases; nucleotides not matched to a gene: 7. CDR3 protein: CASSLRQGRYEQYF. The DNA for the CDR3 is TGTGCCAGCAGTCTGAGACAGGGGAGGTACGAGCAGTACTTC.

V gene TRBV7-8 combines with J gene TRBJ2-2; D is uncertain. Germline V lookup: CDR1 SGHVS, CDR2 FQNEAQ. The V end lost 4 bases, the J end lost 8 bases, and 8 bases lay between the germline ends. The CDR3 is 12 amino acids. In DNA form, the CDR3 reads TGTGCCAGCAGCTCGATACTAGGGGAGCTGTTTTTT. This gives the protein CASSSILGELFF.

This clone has more than one count but fewer than ten. The chain joins TRBV5-4 to TRBJ1-1; D possibly corresponds to TRBD1 (5 bases). The CDR3 loop spans 13 amino acids. Germline V gene data show CDR1 as SGHNT and CDR2 as YYREEE (reference sequence). The V end was cut by 5 bases, the J end by 1 base, with 9 bases between. CDR3 bases: TGTGCCAGCAGTTATGACAGGAACACTGAAGCTTTCTTT. Its translation is CASSYDRNTEAFF.

This chain uses TRBV18 with TRBJ2-3, with D uncertain. This CDR3 has 15 residues. Germline CDR1 KGHSH, CDR2 LQKENI. V lost 0 bases and J 5 bases, leaving 12 bases between the germline ends. The CDR3 loop is CASSPPMTPGDTQYF. The CDR3 bases are TGTGCCAGCTCACCACCGATGACTCCCGGAGATACGCAGTATTTT.

V gene TRBV5-1 combines with J gene TRBJ2-1; 9 nucleotides match TRBD2. Losses at the gene ends were 1 base for V and 9 bases for J; bases not matched to a gene: 8. The CDR3 length is 15 residues. Germline V gene data show CDR1 as SGHRS and CDR2 as YFSETQ. The CDR3 spells CASSLSAGGEGEQFF. The CDR3 DNA reads as TGCGCCAGCAGCTTGTCAGCGGGGGGCGAGGGTGAGCAGTTCTTC.

The chain recombines TRBV3-1 (or the pseudogene TRBV3-2) with TRBJ1-5; possibly TRBD1 for D (6 bases). This CDR3 is built from 16 residues. Trimming cost V 0 bases and J 7 bases, with 16 bases left between them. Per the germline V gene, CDR1 is LGHDT and CDR2 is YNNKEL (reference sequence). CDR3 nucleotides: TGTGCCAGCAGCCAAGATATCGGGGGGCTGGGACAGCCCCAGCATTTT. This gives the protein CASSQDIGGLGQPQHF.

The CDR3 sequence is CASSAGTLNTGELFF. The CDR3 DNA follows: TGCGCCAGCAGCGCAGGGACACTAAACACCGGGGAGCTGTTTTTT. The rearrangement uses TRBV4-3 and TRBJ2-2; possibly TRBD1 for D (6 bases). CDR3 length: 15 amino acids. V lost 5 bases and J lost 2, with 12 bases in between. Germline V gene lookup returns CDR1 LGHNA and CDR2 YSLEER.

V is TRBV10-3 and J is TRBJ2-5, with 8 bases that match TRBD2. Per germline, CDR1 ENHRY and CDR2 SYGVKD. V lost 2 bases to trimming and J lost 4 bases; unmatched junction nucleotides: 9. This CDR3 has 16 amino acids. CDR3 in DNA: TGTGCCATCAGTGAGACCAACGGGGGGGCGGGAGAGACCCAGTACTTC. Protein: CAISETNGGAGETQYF.

The chain uses TRBV5-1 and TRBJ1-1; no reliable D call. The V gene lost 1 base and the J gene lost 2 bases, with 9 bases spanning the gap. CDR3 size: 14 residues. Germline V CDR1 and CDR2: SGHRS, YFSETQ. The CDR3 protein is CASSLTTTNTEAFF. The DNA of the CDR3 is TGCGCCAGCAGCTTGACAACGACTAACACTGAAGCTTTCTTT.

The chain has TRBV7-9 and TRBJ1-6, with 7 bases that match TRBD1. The CDR3 length is 14 residues. V shed 4 bases, J shed 10 bases, and the junction held 7 bases outside the gene matches. CDR1 and CDR2 (germline): SEHNR, FQNEAQ (reference sequence). The CDR3 here is CASSSGTEVSPLHF. In DNA form, the CDR3 reads TGTGCCAGCAGCTCCGGGACAGAGGTCTCACCCCTCCACTTT.

The chain uses TRBV5-4 and TRBJ1-1; 8 bases agree with TRBD1. This CDR3 is 15 amino acids long. Unmatched junction bases numbered 6, after V lost 4 bases and J lost 1 base. From germline, CDR1 is SGHNT and CDR2 YYREEE (reference sequence). The DNA for the CDR3 is TGTGCCAGCAGCCCGGGAGGACAGGGGAACACTGAAGCTTTCTTT. Its translation: CASSPGGQGNTEAFF.

The J gene is TRBJ1-2, the V gene TRBV4-3; D remains unclear. Germline values: CDR1 LGHNA, CDR2 YSLEER. The V end lost 0 bases, the J end lost 1 base, and 6 bases lay between the germline ends. The CDR3 extends over 14 amino acids. The CDR3: CASSQDRVNYGYTF. The CDR3, as DNA: TGCGCCAGCAGCCAAGATCGGGTTAACTATGGCTACACCTTC.

The chain has TRBV3-1 (or the pseudogene TRBV3-2) and TRBJ1-1; 8 bases map to TRBD1. This CDR3 is built from 13 residues. The V and J ends lost 4 bases and 4 bases, in that order; junction bases with no gene match: 2. Germline values: CDR1 LGHDT, CDR2 YNNKEL (reference sequence). The CDR3, as DNA: TGTGCCAGCAGCCCGGACAGGGCCACTGAAGCTTTCTTT. It is translated as CASSPDRATEAFF.

The V call is TRBV18, the J call TRBJ1-5; a weak D match, TRBD1 (5 bases). This CDR3 has 15 amino acids. Germline V gives CDR1 KGHSH, CDR2 LQKENI. With 4 bases removed from V and 4 bases from J, the gap between germline ends came to 14 bases. The CDR3 reads CASSRVMTENQPQHF. The CDR3 DNA is TGTGCCAGCTCACGCGTTATGACAGAGAATCAGCCCCAGCATTTT.